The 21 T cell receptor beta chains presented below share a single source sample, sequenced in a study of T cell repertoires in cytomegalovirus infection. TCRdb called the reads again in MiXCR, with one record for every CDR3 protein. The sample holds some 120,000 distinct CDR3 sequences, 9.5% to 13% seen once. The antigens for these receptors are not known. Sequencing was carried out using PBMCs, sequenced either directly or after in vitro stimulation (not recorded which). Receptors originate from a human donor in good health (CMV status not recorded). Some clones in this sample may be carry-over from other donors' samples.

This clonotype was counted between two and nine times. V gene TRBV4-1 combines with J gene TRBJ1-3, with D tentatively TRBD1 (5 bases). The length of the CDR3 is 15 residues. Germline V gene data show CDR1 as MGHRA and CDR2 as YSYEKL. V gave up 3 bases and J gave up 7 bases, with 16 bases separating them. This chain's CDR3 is CASSQRDVDGNTIYF. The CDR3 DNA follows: TGCGCCAGCAGCCAGAGGGACGTTGATGGGAACACCATATATTTT.

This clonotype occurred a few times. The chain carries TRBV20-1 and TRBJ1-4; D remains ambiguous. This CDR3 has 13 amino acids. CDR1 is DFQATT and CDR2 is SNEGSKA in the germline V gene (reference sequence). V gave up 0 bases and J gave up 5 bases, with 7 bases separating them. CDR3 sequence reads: CSAREPPNEKLFF. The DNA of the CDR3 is TGCAGTGCTAGAGAGCCCCCCAATGAAAAACTGTTTTTT.

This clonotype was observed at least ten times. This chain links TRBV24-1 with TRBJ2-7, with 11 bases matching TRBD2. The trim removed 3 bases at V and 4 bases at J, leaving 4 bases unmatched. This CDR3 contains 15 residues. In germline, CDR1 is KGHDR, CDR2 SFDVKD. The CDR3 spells CATSDPLAGVYEQYF. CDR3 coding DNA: TGTGCCACCAGTGATCCACTAGCGGGAGTGTACGAGCAGTACTTC.

As DNA, the CDR3 is TGCGCCAGCAGCGTAGGAGATTTCCGGGGTAGAGAAGCTTTCTTT. It yields the protein CASSVGDFRGREAFF. J is TRBJ1-1 and V is TRBV5-1; no clear D. V was shortened by 4 bases and J by 8 bases, with 21 bases between the two germline ends. CDR1 and CDR2 (germline): SGHRS, YFSETQ. The length of the CDR3 is 15 residues.

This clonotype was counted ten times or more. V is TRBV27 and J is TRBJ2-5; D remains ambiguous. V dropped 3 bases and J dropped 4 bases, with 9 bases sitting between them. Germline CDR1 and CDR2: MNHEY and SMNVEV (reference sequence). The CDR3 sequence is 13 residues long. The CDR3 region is CASSFATGETQYF. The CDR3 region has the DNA TGTGCCAGCAGTTTCGCCACGGGAGAGACCCAGTACTTC.

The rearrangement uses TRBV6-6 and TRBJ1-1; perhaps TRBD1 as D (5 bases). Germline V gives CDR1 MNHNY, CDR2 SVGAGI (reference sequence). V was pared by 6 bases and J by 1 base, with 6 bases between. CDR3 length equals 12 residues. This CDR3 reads CASSTGNTEAFF. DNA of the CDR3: TGTGCCAGCAGCACAGGGAACACTGAAGCTTTCTTT.

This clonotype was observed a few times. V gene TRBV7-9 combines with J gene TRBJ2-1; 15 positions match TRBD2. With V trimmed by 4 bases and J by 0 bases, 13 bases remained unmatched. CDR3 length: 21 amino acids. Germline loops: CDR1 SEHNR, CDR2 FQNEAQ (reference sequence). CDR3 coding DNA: TGTGCCAGCAGCTCGAAACCCGGGACTAGCGGGAGGCCTAGCTCCTACAATGAGCAGTTCTTC. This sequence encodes CASSSKPGTSGRPSSYNEQFF.

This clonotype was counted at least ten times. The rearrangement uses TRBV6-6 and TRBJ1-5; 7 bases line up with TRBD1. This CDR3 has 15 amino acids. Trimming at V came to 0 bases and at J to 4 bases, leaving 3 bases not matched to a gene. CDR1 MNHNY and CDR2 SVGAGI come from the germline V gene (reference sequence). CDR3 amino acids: CASSYSRGENQPQHF. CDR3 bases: TGTGCCAGCAGTTACTCCAGGGGGGAGAATCAGCCCCAGCATTTT.

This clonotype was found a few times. The DNA of the CDR3 is TGTGCCAGCAGCTTAGTGGGACAGACGCAGGATACGCAGTATTTT. Amino acid sequence: CASSLVGQTQDTQYF. The chain employs TRBV11-2 and TRBJ2-3; TRBD1 matches at 7 bases. Germline values: CDR1 SGHAT, CDR2 FQNNGV. J gave up 6 bases and V 1 base, and 7 bases lay outside the gene matches. The CDR3 has 15 residues.

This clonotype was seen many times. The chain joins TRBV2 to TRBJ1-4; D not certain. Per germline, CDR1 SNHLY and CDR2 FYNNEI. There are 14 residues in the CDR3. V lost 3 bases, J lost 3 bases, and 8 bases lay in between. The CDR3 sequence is CASSDPWANEKLFF. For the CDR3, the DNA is TGTGCCAGCAGTGACCCATGGGCTAATGAAAAACTGTTTTTT. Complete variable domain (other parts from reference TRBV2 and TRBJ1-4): EPEVTQTPSHQVTQMGQEVILRCVPISNHLYFYWYRQILGQKVEFLVSFYNNEISEKSEIFDDQFSVERPDGSNFTLKIRSTKLEDSAMYFCASSDPWANEKLFFGSGTQLSVL.

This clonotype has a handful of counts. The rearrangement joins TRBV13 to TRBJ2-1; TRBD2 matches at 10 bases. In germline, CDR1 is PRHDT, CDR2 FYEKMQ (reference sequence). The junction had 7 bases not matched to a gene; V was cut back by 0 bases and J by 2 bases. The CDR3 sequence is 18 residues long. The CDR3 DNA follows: TGTGCCAGCAGCTTAGGACTAGCGGGACTGGGGGCCTACAATGAGCAGTTCTTC. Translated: CASSLGLAGLGAYNEQFF.

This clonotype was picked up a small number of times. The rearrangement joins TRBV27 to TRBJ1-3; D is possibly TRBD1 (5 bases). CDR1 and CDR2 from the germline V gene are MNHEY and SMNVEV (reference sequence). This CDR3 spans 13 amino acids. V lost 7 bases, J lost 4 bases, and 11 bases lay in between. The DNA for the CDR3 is TGTGCCAGCAAGCAAGGGGTCGGAAACACCATATATTTT. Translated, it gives CASKQGVGNTIYF.

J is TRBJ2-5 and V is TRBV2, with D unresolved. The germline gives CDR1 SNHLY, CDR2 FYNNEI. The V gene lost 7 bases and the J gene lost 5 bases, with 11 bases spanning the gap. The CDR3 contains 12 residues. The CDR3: CASNIDIETQYF. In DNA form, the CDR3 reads TGTGCCAGCAACATAGACATCGAGACCCAGTACTTC.

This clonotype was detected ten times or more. CDR3 in amino acids: CASSYGGRSYEQYV. CDR3 DNA sequence: TGTGCCAGCAGTTACGGGGGACGGTCCTACGAGCAGTACGTC. This rearrangement joins TRBV6-6 to TRBJ2-7, with D possibly called TRBD1 or TRBD2 (5 bases each). Germline V lookup: CDR1 MNHNY, CDR2 SVGAGI (reference sequence). This CDR3 comprises 14 residues. Deletions cut 2 bases from V and 1 base from J, with 9 bases between.

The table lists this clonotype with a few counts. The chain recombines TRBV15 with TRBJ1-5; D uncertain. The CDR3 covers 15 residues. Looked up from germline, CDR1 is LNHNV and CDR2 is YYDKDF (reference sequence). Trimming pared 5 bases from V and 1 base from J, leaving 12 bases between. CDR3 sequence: CATSGPQKSNQPQHF. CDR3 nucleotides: TGTGCCACCAGCGGCCCTCAGAAGAGCAATCAGCCCCAGCATTTT.

As DNA, the CDR3 is TGTGCCACCAGCAGACCCACTAGCGGATTGGGGAATGAGCAGTTCTTC. Protein: CATSRPTSGLGNEQFF. The genes are TRBV15 and TRBJ2-1, with 8 nucleotides matching TRBD2. From germline, CDR1 is LNHNV and CDR2 YYDKDF (reference sequence). The CDR3 has 16 amino acids. V lost 2 bases, J lost 7 bases, and 10 bases stayed unmatched.

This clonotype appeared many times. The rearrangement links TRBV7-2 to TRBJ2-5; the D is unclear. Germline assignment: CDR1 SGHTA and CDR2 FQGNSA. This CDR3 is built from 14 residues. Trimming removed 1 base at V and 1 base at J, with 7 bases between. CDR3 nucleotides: TGTGCCAGCAGCTTAGGGTGGGCCCAAGAGACCCAGTACTTC. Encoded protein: CASSLGWAQETQYF.

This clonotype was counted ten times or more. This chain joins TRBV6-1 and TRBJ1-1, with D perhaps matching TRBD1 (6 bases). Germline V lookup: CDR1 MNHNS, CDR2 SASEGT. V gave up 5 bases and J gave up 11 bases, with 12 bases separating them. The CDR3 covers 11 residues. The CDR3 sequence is CASSYRGLAFF. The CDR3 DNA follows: TGTGCCAGCAGTTATCGGGGGCTGGCTTTCTTT.

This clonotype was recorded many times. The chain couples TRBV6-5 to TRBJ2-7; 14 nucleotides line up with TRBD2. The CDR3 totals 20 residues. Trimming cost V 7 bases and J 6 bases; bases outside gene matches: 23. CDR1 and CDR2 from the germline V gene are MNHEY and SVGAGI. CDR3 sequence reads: CASTSPGCNIVGTSGSEQYV. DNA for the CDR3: TGTGCCAGCACCTCCCCCGGGTGTAACATTGTGGGGACTAGCGGGAGCGAGCAGTACGTC.

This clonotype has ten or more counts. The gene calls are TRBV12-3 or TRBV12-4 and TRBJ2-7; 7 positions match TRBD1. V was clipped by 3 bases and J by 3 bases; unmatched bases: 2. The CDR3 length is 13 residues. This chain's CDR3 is CASSFRTGYEQYF. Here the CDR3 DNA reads TGTGCCAGCAGTTTCCGGACAGGCTACGAGCAGTACTTC.

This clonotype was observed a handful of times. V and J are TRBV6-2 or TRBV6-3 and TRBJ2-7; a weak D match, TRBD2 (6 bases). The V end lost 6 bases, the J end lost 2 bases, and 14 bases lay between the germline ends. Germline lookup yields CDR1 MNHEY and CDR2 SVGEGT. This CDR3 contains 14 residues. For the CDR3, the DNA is TGTGCCAGCAGCCCTCCCGGGAGAGCCTACGAGCAGTACGTC. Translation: CASSPPGRAYEQYV.